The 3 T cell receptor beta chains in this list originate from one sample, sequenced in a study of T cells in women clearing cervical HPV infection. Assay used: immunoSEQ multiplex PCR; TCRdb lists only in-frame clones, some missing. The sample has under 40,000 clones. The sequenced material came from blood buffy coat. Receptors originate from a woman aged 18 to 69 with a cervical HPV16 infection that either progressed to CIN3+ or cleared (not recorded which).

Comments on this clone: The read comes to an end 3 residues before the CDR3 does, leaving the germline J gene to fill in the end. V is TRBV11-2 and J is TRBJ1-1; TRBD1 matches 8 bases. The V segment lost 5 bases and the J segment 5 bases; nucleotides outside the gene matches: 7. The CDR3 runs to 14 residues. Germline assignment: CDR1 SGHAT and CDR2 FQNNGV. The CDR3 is CASSPGGAETEAFF. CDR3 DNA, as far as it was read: TGTGCCAGCAGCCCAGGGGGCGCGGAGACTGAA.

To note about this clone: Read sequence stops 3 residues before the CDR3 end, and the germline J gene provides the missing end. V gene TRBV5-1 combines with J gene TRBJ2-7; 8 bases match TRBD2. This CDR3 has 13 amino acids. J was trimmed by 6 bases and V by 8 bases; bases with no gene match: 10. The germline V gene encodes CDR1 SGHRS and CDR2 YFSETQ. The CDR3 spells CARGGERESEQYF. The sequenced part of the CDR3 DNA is TGCGCCAGGGGAGGGGAGCGGGAGAGCGAG.

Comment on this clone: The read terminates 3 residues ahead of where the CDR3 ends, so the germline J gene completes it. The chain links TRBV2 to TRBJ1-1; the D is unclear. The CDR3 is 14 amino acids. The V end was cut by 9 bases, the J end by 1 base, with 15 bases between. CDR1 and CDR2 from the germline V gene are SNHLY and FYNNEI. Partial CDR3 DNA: TGTGCCAGAATCAACCCAACTTCGAACACTGAA. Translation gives CARINPTSNTE. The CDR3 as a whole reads CARINPTSNTEAFF.